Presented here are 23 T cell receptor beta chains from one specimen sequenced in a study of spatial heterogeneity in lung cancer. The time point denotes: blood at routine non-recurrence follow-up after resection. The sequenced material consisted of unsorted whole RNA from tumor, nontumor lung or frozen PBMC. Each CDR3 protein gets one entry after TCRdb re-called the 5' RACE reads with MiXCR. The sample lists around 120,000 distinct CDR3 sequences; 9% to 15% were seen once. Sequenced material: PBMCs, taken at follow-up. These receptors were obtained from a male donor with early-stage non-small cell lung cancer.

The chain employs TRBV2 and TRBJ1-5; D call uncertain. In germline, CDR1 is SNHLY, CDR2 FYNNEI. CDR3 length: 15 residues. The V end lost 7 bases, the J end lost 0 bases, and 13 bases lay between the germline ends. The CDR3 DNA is TGTGCCAGCACCCTATCCAGAGATAGCAATCAGCCCCAGCATTTT. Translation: CASTLSRDSNQPQHF.

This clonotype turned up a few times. The CDR3 DNA follows: TGTGCCATCAGTGACTATGGGACTAGTCGCAGTTTGGCCCAGTACTTC. Protein product: CAISDYGTSRSLAQYF. The V call is TRBV10-3, the J call TRBJ2-5; 8 bases are a match to TRBD2. V lost 3 bases and J lost 9; bases outside the gene matches: 15. Germline V gives CDR1 ENHRY, CDR2 SYGVKD. The CDR3 has 16 residues.

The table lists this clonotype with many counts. The CDR3: CSVGGNTQRGGYTF. In DNA, the CDR3 is TGCAGCGTCGGAGGAAACACACAGAGGGGTGGCTACACCTTC. The chain recombines TRBV29-1 with TRBJ1-2; the D gene is possibly TRBD1 (5 bases). This CDR3 is built from 14 residues. Per germline, CDR1 SQVTM and CDR2 ANQGSEA. Trimming cost V 6 bases and J 7 bases, with 21 bases left between them.

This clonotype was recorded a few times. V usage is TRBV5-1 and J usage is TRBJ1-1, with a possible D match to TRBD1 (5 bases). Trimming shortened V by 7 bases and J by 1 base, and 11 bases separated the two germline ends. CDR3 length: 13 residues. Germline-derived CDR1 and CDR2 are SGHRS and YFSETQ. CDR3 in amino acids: CASHGGTNTEAFF. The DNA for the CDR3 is TGCGCCAGCCACGGAGGGACGAACACTGAAGCTTTCTTT.

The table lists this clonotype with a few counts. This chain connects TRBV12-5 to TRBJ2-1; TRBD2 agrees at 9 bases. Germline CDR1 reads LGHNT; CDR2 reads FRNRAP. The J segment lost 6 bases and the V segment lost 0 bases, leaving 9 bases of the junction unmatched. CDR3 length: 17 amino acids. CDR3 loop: CASGLVLGLAGSNEQFF. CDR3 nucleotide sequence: TGTGCTAGTGGTTTGGTACTGGGTCTAGCGGGGTCCAATGAGCAGTTCTTC.

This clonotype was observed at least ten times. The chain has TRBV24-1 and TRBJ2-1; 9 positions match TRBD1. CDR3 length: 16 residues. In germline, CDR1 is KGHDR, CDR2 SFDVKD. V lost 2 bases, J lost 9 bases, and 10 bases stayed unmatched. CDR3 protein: CATSDWDRDRAGEQFF. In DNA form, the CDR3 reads TGTGCCACCAGTGATTGGGATCGGGACAGGGCCGGTGAGCAGTTCTTC.

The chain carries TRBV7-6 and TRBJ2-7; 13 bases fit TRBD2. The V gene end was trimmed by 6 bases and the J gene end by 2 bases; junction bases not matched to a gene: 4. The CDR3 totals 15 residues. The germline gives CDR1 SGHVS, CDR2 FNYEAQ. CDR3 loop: CASSPGLAGAYEQYF. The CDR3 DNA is TGTGCCAGCAGTCCCGGACTAGCGGGGGCCTACGAGCAGTACTTC.

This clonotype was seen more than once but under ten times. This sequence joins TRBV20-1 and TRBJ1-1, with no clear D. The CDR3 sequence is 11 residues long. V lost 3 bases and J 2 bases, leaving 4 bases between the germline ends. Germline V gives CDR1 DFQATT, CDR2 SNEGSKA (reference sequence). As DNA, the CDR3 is TGCAGTGCTAGGGTAAACACTGAAGCTTTCTTT. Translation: CSARVNTEAFF.

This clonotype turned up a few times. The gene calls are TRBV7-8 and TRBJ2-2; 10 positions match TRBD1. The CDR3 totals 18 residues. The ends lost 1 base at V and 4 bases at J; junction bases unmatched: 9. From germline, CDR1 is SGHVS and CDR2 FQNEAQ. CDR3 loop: CASSLVPGQGVGTGELFF. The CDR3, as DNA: TGTGCCAGCAGCTTAGTCCCCGGACAGGGGGTCGGCACCGGGGAGCTGTTTTTT.

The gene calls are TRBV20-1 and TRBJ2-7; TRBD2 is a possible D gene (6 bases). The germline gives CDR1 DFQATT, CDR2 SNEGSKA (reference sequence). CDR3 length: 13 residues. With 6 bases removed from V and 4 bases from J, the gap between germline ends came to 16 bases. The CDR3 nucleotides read TGCAGTGCCCCCCCTACGGGGGAGTACGAGCAGTACTTC. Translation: CSAPPTGEYEQYF.

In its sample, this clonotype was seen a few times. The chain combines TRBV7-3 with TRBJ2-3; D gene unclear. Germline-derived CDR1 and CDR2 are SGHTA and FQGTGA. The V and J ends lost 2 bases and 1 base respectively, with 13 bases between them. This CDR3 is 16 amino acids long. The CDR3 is CASSLGVSRGTDTQYF. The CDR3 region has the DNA TGTGCCAGCAGCTTAGGGGTGAGTCGTGGCACAGATACGCAGTATTTT.

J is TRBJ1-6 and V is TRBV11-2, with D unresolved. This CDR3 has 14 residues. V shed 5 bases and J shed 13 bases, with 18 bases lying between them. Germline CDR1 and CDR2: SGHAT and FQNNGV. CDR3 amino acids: CASSLFENLSPLHF. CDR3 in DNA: TGTGCCAGCAGCCTATTCGAAAATCTCTCCCCCCTCCACTTT.

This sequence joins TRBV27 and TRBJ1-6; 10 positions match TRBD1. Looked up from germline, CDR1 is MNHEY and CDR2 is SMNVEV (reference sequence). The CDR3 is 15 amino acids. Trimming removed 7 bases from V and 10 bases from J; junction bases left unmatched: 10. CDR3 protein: CASKTPGQGMSPLHF. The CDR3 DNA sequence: TGTGCCAGCAAAACTCCGGGACAGGGGATGTCACCCCTCCACTTT.

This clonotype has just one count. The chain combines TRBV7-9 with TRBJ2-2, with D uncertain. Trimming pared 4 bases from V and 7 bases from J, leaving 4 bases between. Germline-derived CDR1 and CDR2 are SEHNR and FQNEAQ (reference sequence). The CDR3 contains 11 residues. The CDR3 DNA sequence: TGTGCCAGCAGCTCCCGCGGGGAGCTGTTTTTT. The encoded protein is CASSSRGELFF.

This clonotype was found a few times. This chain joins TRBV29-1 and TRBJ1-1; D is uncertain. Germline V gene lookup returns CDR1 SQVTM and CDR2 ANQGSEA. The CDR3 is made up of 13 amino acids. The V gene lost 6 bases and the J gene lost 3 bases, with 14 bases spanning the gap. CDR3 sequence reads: CSVSRRSDTEAFF. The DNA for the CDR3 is TGCAGCGTCAGCAGGAGAAGCGACACTGAAGCTTTCTTT. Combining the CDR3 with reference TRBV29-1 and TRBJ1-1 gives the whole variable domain SAVISQKPSRDICQRGTSLTIQCQVDSQVTMMFWYRQQPGQSLTLIATANQGSEATYESGFVIDKFPISRPNLTFSTLTVSNMSPEDSSIYLCSVSRRSDTEAFFGQGTRLTVV.

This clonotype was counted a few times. CDR3 region: CASSQDLQNYGYTF. DNA for the CDR3: TGCGCCAGCAGCCAAGATCTCCAGAACTATGGCTACACCTTC. The rearrangement joins TRBV4-1 to TRBJ1-2, with no clear D. The germline CDR1 and CDR2 sequences are MGHRA and YSYEKL. With 0 bases removed from V and 2 bases from J, the gap between germline ends came to 7 bases. This CDR3 spans 14 amino acids.

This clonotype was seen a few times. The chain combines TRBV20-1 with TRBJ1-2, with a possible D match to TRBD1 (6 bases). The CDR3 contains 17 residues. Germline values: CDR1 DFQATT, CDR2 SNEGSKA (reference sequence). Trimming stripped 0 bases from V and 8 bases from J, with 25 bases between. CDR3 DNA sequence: TGCAGTGCTAGAGACATAGTACAGGGCGCGGGGATTTCAGGCTACACCTTC. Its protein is CSARDIVQGAGISGYTF.

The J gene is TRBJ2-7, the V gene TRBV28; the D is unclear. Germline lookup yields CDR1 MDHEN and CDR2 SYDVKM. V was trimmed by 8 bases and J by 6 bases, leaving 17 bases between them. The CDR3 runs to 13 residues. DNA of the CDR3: TGTGCCAGCGGAACCTCTCCCAAACTCGAGCAGTACTTC. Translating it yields CASGTSPKLEQYF. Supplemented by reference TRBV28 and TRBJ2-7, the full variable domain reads DVKVTQSSRYLVKRTGEKVFLECVQDMDHENMFWYRQDPGLGLRLIYFSYDVKMKEKGDIPEGYSVSREKKERFSLILESASTNQTSMYLCASGTSPKLEQYFGPGTRLTVT.

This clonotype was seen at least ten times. CDR3 in DNA: TGTGCCAGTAGTATGTGGTCGAGAGTCAATGAGCAGTTCTTC. Its protein is CASSMWSRVNEQFF. This rearrangement joins TRBV19 to TRBJ2-1; D not certain. The CDR3 consists of 14 residues. V was cut by 3 bases and J by 6 bases, with 12 bases left in between. CDR1 is LNHDA, CDR2 SQIVND, per germline (reference sequence).

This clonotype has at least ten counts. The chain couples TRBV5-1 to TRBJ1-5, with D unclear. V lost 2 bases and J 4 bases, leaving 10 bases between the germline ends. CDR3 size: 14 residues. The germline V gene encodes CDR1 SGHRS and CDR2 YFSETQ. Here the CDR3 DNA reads TGCGCCAGCAGCTTTGGTGGGCTAAATCAGCCCCAGCATTTT. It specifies CASSFGGLNQPQHF.

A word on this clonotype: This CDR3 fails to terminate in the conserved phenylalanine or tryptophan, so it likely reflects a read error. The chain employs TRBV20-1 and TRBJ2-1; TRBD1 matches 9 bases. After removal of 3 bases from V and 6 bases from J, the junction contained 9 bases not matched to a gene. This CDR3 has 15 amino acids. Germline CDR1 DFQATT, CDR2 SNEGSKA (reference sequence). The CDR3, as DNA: TGCAGTGCTAGGACCGGGACAGGGACGGTCAATGAGCAGTTCTCC. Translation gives CSARTGTGTVNEQFS.

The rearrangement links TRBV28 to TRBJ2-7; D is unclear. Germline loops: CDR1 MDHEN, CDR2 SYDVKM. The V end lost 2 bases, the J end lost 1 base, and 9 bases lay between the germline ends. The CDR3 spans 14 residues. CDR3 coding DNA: TGTGCCAGCAGTTTAAGTCCAGGATCCTACGAGCAGTACTTC. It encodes CASSLSPGSYEQYF.

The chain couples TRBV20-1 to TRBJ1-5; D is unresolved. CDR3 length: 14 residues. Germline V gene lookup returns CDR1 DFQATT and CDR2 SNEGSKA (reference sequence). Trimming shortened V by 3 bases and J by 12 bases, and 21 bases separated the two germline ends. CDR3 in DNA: TGCAGTGCTAGTGGAGGGCAGGACCGAAGGGTCCAGCATTTT. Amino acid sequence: CSASGGQDRRVQHF.